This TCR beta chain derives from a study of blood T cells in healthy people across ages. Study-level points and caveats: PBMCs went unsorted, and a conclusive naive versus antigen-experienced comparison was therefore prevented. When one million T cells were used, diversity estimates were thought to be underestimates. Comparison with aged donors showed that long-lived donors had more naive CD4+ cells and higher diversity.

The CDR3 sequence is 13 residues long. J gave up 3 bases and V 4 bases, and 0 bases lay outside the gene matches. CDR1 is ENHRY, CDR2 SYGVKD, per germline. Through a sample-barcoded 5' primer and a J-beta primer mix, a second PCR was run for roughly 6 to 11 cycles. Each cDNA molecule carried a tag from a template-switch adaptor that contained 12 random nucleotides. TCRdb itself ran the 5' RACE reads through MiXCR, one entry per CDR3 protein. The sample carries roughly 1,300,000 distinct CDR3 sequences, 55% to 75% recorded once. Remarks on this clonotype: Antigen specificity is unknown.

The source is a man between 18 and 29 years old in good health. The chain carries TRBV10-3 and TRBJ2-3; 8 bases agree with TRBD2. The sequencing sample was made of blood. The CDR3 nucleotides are TGTGCCATCAGTGTAGCGGGAACAGATACGCAGTATTTT. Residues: CAISVAGTDTQYF.